The 9 T cell receptor beta chains listed next were all sequenced from one sample in a study of regulatory T cells in long-lasting Graves disease. The sample's time point: newly diagnosed GD, antithyroid drugs for less than 3 months. PBMC-derived RNA was used for the TCR library. CDR3 regions were amplified by Arm-PCR using iRepertoire HTBI primers to build TCR beta libraries. TCRdb called the multiplex PCR reads again in MiXCR, with one record for every CDR3 protein. The table includes a few hundred thousand distinct CDR3 sequences, approximately 15% detected once. In addition, the sample was reused for a study of T cells in Graves' hyperthyroidism and ophthalmopathy.

This specimen was peripheral blood mononuclear cells (PBMCs), taken at new diagnosis, from a patient treated with antithyroid drugs. Every receptor here comes from a man between 40 and 49 years old with Graves disease.

The V call is TRBV29-1, the J call TRBJ1-1; D gene ambiguous. CDR3 size: 13 residues. Trimming removed 4 bases at V and 2 bases at J, with 11 bases between. Germline V CDR1 and CDR2: SQVTM, ANQGSEA. The DNA for the CDR3 is TGCAGCGTTGGGAGGCAGACCAACACTGAAGCTTTCTTT. Amino acid sequence: CSVGRQTNTEAFF.

This clonotype was observed many times. The genes are TRBV28 and TRBJ2-3, with 7 bases that match TRBD2. This CDR3 spans 15 amino acids. Germline V lookup: CDR1 MDHEN, CDR2 SYDVKM. Trimming removed 4 bases from V and 1 base from J; junction bases left unmatched: 5. In DNA form, the CDR3 reads TGTGCCAGCAGTTCGAGCGGGGACGGCACAGATACGCAGTATTTT. It specifies CASSSSGDGTDTQYF. Using reference TRBV28 and TRBJ2-3 for the parts outside the CDR3, the full variable domain is DVKVTQSSRYLVKRTGEKVFLECVQDMDHENMFWYRQDPGLGLRLIYFSYDVKMKEKGDIPEGYSVSREKKERFSLILESASTNQTSMYLCASSSSGDGTDTQYFGPGTRLTVL.

The chain employs TRBV2 and TRBJ1-2, with D unclear. V lost 5 bases to trimming and J lost 3 bases, with 19 bases between them. CDR1 is SNHLY, CDR2 FYNNEI, per germline. The CDR3 covers 16 residues. CDR3 DNA: TGTGCCAGCAGTTTAAGGGTGGCCGGGGAGGACTATGGCTACACCTTC. Protein: CASSLRVAGEDYGYTF.

This chain links TRBV12-3 or TRBV12-4 with TRBJ2-2; a possible D gene is TRBD2 (5 bases). Deletions cut 5 bases from V and 2 bases from J, with 12 bases between. The CDR3 is 15 amino acids. The CDR3 nucleotides read TGTGCCAGCAGTGATATAACGGGAAACACCGGGGAGCTGTTTTTT. Protein product: CASSDITGNTGELFF.

The chain recombines TRBV3-1 with TRBJ2-1, with D possibly matching TRBD2 (5 bases). CDR3 size: 16 residues. Germline loops: CDR1 LGHDT, CDR2 YNNKEL (reference sequence). Trimming cost V 0 bases and J 3 bases, with 12 bases left between them. The CDR3 loop is CASSQDRGFYYNEQFF. Here the CDR3 DNA reads TGTGCCAGCAGCCAAGATAGAGGGTTTTACTACAATGAGCAGTTCTTC.

This clonotype was recorded at least ten times. CDR3 sequence reads: CASSYSGQTYGYTF. The CDR3 DNA reads as TGTGCCAGCAGTTACTCGGGACAGACTTATGGCTACACCTTC. This chain connects TRBV6-5 to TRBJ1-2, with TRBD1 identical over 7 bases. The length of the CDR3 is 14 residues. J gave up 5 bases and V 0 bases, and 3 bases lay outside the gene matches. Germline CDR1 is MNHEY and CDR2 is SVGAGI.

The V gene is TRBV18, the J gene TRBJ2-7; 9 bases agree with TRBD1. Germline CDR1 is KGHSH and CDR2 is LQKENI. After removal of 2 bases from V and 1 base from J, the junction contained 3 bases not matched to a gene. The CDR3 covers 15 residues. DNA for the CDR3: TGTGCCAGCTCACCAGTACAGGGGGCTTCCTACGAGCAGTACTTC. Translated, it gives CASSPVQGASYEQYF.

This clonotype was found many times. The genes are TRBV2 and TRBJ2-3, with 7 bases that match TRBD2. J lost 2 bases, V lost 2 bases, and 7 bases had no gene match. Looked up from germline, CDR1 is SNHLY and CDR2 is FYNNEI. The CDR3 has 16 residues. CDR3 amino acids: CASSELAGVTTDTQYF. For the CDR3, the DNA is TGTGCCAGCAGTGAACTGGCGGGGGTGACCACAGATACGCAGTATTTT.

This clonotype has a count of ten or more. The chain employs TRBV2 and TRBJ2-3; 7 bases match TRBD2. Unmatched junction bases numbered 15, after V lost 10 bases and J lost 5 bases. Germline CDR1 is SNHLY and CDR2 is FYNNEI. CDR3 length: 15 residues. The CDR3 loop is CATQLRSGAGDTQYF. The DNA of the CDR3 is TGTGCCACGCAACTCAGGAGCGGGGCTGGAGATACGCAGTATTTT.